The clone carrying this TCR beta chain came up once. These data belong to a study of CD8+CD57+ T cells in acquired aplastic anemia. About the research overall: The mean DNA yield obtained from sorted CD4+ and CD8+ cells came to 3 to 4 ug.

The template for TCR beta VDJ and CDR3 sequence profiling was genomic DNA. One entry per CDR3 protein results from TCRdb running MiXCR on the reads. The sample has around 50,000 distinct CDR3 sequences; around 70% are singletons. The V gene's germline CDR1 is WSHSY and CDR2 SAAADI. The CDR3 has 13 amino acids. V gave up 10 bases and J gave up 4 bases, with 13 bases separating them. This clonotype originated in a human donor in good health, serving as a control. The sample consisted of sorted CD4+, CD8+, or CD8+CD57+ T cells (not recorded which) from PBMCs. The rearrangement links TRBV10-2 to TRBJ2-2, with D perhaps matching TRBD2 (6 bases). Here the CDR3 DNA reads TGCGCCATCTCGACGGGAGCCACCGGGGAGCTGTTTTTT. It encodes CAISTGATGELFF.